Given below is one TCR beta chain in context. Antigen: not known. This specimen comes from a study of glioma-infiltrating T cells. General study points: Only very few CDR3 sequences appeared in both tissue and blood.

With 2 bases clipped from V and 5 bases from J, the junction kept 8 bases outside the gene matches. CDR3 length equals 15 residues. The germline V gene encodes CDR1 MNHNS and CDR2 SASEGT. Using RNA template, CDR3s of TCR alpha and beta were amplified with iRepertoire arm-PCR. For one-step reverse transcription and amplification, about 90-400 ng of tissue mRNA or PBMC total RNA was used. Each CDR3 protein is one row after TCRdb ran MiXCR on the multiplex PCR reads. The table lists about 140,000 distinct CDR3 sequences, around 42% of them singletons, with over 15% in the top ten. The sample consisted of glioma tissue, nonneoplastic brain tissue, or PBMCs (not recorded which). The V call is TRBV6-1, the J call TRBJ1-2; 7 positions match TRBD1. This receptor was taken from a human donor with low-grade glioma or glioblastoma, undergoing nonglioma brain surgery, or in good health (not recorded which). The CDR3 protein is CASSERPGQFYGYTF. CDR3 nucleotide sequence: TGTGCCAGCAGTGAACGACCGGGACAGTTTTATGGCTACACCTTC.